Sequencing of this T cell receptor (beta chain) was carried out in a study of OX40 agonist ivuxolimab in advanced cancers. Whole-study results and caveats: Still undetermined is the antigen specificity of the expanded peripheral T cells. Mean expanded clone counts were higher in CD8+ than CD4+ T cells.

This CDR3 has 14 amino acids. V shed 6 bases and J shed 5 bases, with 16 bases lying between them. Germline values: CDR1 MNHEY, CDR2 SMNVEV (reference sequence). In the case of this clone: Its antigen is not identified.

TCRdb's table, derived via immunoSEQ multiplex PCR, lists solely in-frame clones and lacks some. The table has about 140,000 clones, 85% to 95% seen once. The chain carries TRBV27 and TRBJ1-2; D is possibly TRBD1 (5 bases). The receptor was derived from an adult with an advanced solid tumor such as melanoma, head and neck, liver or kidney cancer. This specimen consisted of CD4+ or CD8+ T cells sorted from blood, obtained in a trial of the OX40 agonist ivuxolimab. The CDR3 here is CASRGVGAWYGYTF. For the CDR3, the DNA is TGTGCCAGCAGGGGCGTCGGGGCGTGGTATGGCTACACCTTC.